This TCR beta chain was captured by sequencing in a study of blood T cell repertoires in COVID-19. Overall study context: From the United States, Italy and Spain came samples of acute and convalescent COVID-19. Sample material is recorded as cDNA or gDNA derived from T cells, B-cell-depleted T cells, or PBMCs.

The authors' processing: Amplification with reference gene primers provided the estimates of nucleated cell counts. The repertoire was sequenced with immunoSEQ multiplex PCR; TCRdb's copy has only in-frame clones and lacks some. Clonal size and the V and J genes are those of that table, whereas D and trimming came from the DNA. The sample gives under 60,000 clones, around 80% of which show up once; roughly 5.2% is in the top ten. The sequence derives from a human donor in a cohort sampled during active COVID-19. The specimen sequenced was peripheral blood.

This CDR3 is CASSQDSFGGKGQPQHF. The CDR3 nucleotides are TGTGCCAGCAGCCAAGATTCCTTTGGAGGAAAAGGTCAGCCCCAGCATTTT. V usage is TRBV4-2 and J usage is TRBJ1-5, with unresolved D. Germline V gene lookup returns CDR1 LGHNA and CDR2 YNFKEQ. There are 17 residues in the CDR3. The V gene lost 0 bases and the J gene lost 6 bases, with 18 bases spanning the gap.